Below, 30 T cell receptor beta chains from the same sample are listed, as sequenced in a study of control samples from healthy donors and cancer patients. The repertoire was sequenced with immunoSEQ multiplex PCR; TCRdb's copy has only in-frame clones and lacks some. In the table there are under 85,000 clones, about 93% of which are singletons. The sample was blood. These receptors were taken from a woman aged 35 to 49 in good health.

The chain joins TRBV28 to TRBJ2-5, with 10 bases aligning to TRBD2. In germline, CDR1 is MDHEN, CDR2 SYDVKM. The CDR3 is made up of 16 amino acids. J was trimmed by 1 base and V by 2 bases; bases with no gene match: 4. The CDR3 loop reads CASSLIAGGLQETQYF. The CDR3 nucleotides are TGTGCCAGCAGTTTAATAGCGGGGGGTCTCCAAGAGACCCAGTACTTC. The complete variable domain, with remaining parts taken from reference TRBV28 and TRBJ2-5, reads DVKVTQSSRYLVKRTGEKVFLECVQDMDHENMFWYRQDPGLGLRLIYFSYDVKMKEKGDIPEGYSVSREKKERFSLILESASTNQTSMYLCASSLIAGGLQETQYFGPGTRLLVL.

This chain joins TRBV28 and TRBJ2-7; 7 bases map to TRBD1. The CDR3 runs 16 residues. Germline trimming cut 4 bases from V and 3 bases from J; bases unmatched to any gene: 12. Germline values: CDR1 MDHEN, CDR2 SYDVKM. The CDR3 reads CASSSPLTGADYEQYF. The CDR3 nucleotides read TGTGCCAGCAGTTCCCCTCTTACAGGGGCGGACTACGAGCAGTACTTC.

This chain links TRBV15 with TRBJ1-5; D possibly corresponds to TRBD1 (6 bases). CDR3 length: 19 residues. Germline V gene lookup returns CDR1 LNHNV and CDR2 YYDKDF (reference sequence). With 5 bases removed from V and 0 bases from J, the gap between germline ends came to 23 bases. The CDR3 loop is CATSGRTAEDLYSNQPQHF. CDR3 bases: TGTGCCACCAGCGGACGGACAGCCGAAGACCTTTATAGCAATCAGCCCCAGCATTTT. The entire variable domain, with the rest obtained from reference TRBV15 and TRBJ1-5, is as follows: DAMVIQNPRYQVTQFGKPVTLSCSQTLNHNVMYWYQQKSSQAPKLLFHYYDKDFNNEADTPDNFQSRRPNTSFCFLDIRSPGLGDTAMYLCATSGRTAEDLYSNQPQHFGDGTRLSIL.

The rearrangement links TRBV9 to TRBJ2-1; perhaps TRBD2 as D (6 bases). CDR3 length: 15 residues. Trimming pared 2 bases from V and 1 base from J, leaving 10 bases between. Germline V lookup: CDR1 SGDLS, CDR2 YYNGEE. The chain's CDR3 is CASSVRLVSYNEQFF. The CDR3 DNA is TGTGCCAGCAGCGTCCGACTAGTTTCCTACAATGAGCAGTTCTTC.

This clone was detected a few times. V and J are TRBV12-3 or TRBV12-4 and TRBJ1-5; D unresolved. The CDR3 extends over 13 amino acids. V lost 2 bases and J 5 bases, leaving 7 bases between the germline ends. DNA for the CDR3: TGTGCCAGCAGTTTACTTGTCGATCAGCCCCAGCATTTT. It is translated as CASSLLVDQPQHF.

The CDR3 DNA follows: TGTGCCAGCAGCACATTAGGTAACAGCGTCGGATTATTGCAGCCCCAGCATTTT. Protein: CASSTLGNSVGLLQPQHF. V and J are TRBV27 and TRBJ1-5; no firm D call. This CDR3 has 18 residues. Trimming took off 6 bases at V and 7 bases at J, with 28 bases between the two ends. The germline CDR1 and CDR2 sequences are MNHEY and SMNVEV (reference sequence).

The chain employs TRBV30 and TRBJ2-1; TRBD2 aligns across 11 bases. The V and J ends lost 5 bases and 3 bases, in that order; junction bases with no gene match: 3. The CDR3 has 14 residues. Germline lookup yields CDR1 GTSNPN and CDR2 SVGIG (reference sequence). DNA for the CDR3: TGTGCCTGGGATAGCGGGGGGGGCTACAATGAGCAGTTCTTC. It codes for CAWDSGGGYNEQFF.

V usage is TRBV7-9 and J usage is TRBJ1-3; D is perhaps TRBD1 (5 bases). Trimming left V 5 bases short and J 0 bases short, with 14 bases between. The CDR3 totals 16 residues. The germline CDR1 and CDR2 sequences are SEHNR and FQNEAQ (reference sequence). As DNA, the CDR3 is TGTGCCAGCAGCCTAGGGGATCCCTCCTCTGGAAACACCATATATTTT. Protein product: CASSLGDPSSGNTIYF.

The CDR3 DNA follows: TGTGCCAGCGGGGGACATATCAATCAGCCCCAGCATTTT. Its protein is CASGGHINQPQHF. The chain employs TRBV27 and TRBJ1-5; possible D gene TRBD1, 6 bases. The CDR3 contains 13 residues. Per the germline V gene, CDR1 is MNHEY and CDR2 is SMNVEV (reference sequence). Between the trimmed V and J ends, which lost 8 bases and 3 bases, there was a span of 11 bases.

The V and J genes are TRBV27 and TRBJ1-1; D remains unclear. Deletions cut 3 bases from V and 3 bases from J, with 17 bases between. Germline V lookup: CDR1 MNHEY, CDR2 SMNVEV (reference sequence). This CDR3 has 16 amino acids. The CDR3 spells CASSLLRGSKDTEAFF. The CDR3 DNA follows: TGTGCCAGCAGTTTGTTACGGGGAAGTAAAGACACTGAAGCTTTCTTT.

Worth noting for this clone: At one of its ends the junction is not consistent with the germline gene, which may arise from a read error. The chain recombines TRBV7-7 with TRBJ2-5, with D tentatively TRBD2 (6 bases). Germline V CDR1 and CDR2: SSHAT, FNYEAQ (reference sequence). The CDR3 contains 16 residues. The CDR3 region is CASSLDGGAVGETQYF. The DNA of the CDR3 is TGTGCTAGCAGCTTAGATGGCGGGGCGGTGGGGGAGACCCAGTACTTC. Variable domain in full (rest from reference TRBV7-7 and TRBJ2-5): GAGVSQSPRYKVTKRGQDVTLRCDPISSHATLYWYQQALGQGPEFLTYFNYEAQPDKSGLPSDRFSAERPEGSISTLTIQRTEQRDSAMYRCASSLDGGAVGETQYFGPGTRLLVL.

V usage is TRBV12-3 or TRBV12-4 and J usage is TRBJ1-2, with D hard to call. The CDR3 consists of 13 residues. Trimming shortened V by 7 bases and J by 4 bases, and 13 bases separated the two germline ends. DNA of the CDR3: TGTGCCAGCACCGTGGCAGGTGGCTATGGCTACACCTTC. Translation: CASTVAGGYGYTF.

The gene calls are TRBV6-1 and TRBJ1-2, with D uncertain. This CDR3 region has 14 residues. CDR1 is MNHNS, CDR2 SASEGT, per germline. V lost 1 base to trimming and J lost 4 bases, with 10 bases between them. DNA for the CDR3: TGTGCCAGCAGTGAAGAGGGTCCACCCTATGGCTACACCTTC. Its protein is CASSEEGPPYGYTF.

V is TRBV5-1 and J is TRBJ1-1, with D possibly TRBD1 on 6 matching bases. V shed 0 bases and J shed 4 bases, with 10 bases lying between them. Germline CDR1 is SGHRS and CDR2 is YFSETQ. The CDR3 consists of 14 residues. CDR3 residues: CASSLAVGATEAFF. CDR3 coding DNA: TGCGCCAGCAGCTTGGCCGTGGGGGCCACTGAAGCTTTCTTT.

Of note for this clone: A junction boundary mismatches the germline segment, possibly from a read error. This chain links TRBV6-2 or TRBV6-3 with TRBJ1-6; 9 positions match TRBD1. This CDR3 has 14 amino acids. Germline V CDR1 and CDR2: MNHEY, SVGEGT. CDR3 nucleotides: TGTGCCAGCAGTTTTCGGACAGGGGTTTCATCCCTCCACTTT. Translation: CASSFRTGVSSLHF.

This sequence joins TRBV10-3 and TRBJ2-3, with 12 bases aligning to TRBD2. The V gene's germline CDR1 is ENHRY and CDR2 SYGVKD. The CDR3 is 22 residues long. The ends lost 7 bases at V and 0 bases at J; junction bases unmatched: 23. The CDR3 spells CAITRAGTGLAGLMPSTDTQYF. CDR3 coding DNA: TGTGCCATCACTAGAGCCGGAACGGGACTAGCGGGCCTGATGCCTAGCACAGATACGCAGTATTTT.

The V and J genes are TRBV7-6 and TRBJ1-6, with a tentative D call TRBD1 (6 bases). Trimming cost V 5 bases and J 5 bases, with 10 bases left between them. The germline V gene has CDR1 SGHVS and CDR2 FNYEAQ. The CDR3 is 14 amino acids. The CDR3 region has the DNA TGTGCCAGCAGCAAGGGACATAATAATTCACCCCTCCACTTT. Encoded protein: CASSKGHNNSPLHF.

The chain recombines TRBV30 with TRBJ2-1, with 10 bases lining up with TRBD2. The CDR3 has 14 amino acids. Germline V gene sequence: CDR1 GTSNPN, CDR2 SVGIG (reference sequence). The ends lost 1 base at V and 9 bases at J; junction bases unmatched: 6. The CDR3 spells CAWSGLAGVGEQFF. CDR3 nucleotide sequence: TGTGCCTGGAGTGGACTAGCGGGCGTTGGTGAGCAGTTCTTC.

The V call is TRBV4-1, the J call TRBJ1-4; no definite D call. V lost 4 bases and J 11 bases, leaving 14 bases between the germline ends. From germline, CDR1 is MGHRA and CDR2 YSYEKL. The CDR3 contains 13 residues. The CDR3 region has the DNA TGCGCCAGCAGCCCGGGCTCCAGTACGAAACTGTTTTTT. Amino acid sequence: CASSPGSSTKLFF.

This clone appeared once. The V and J genes are TRBV5-4 and TRBJ2-5; perhaps TRBD2 as D (6 bases). This CDR3 region has 15 residues. Germline V gives CDR1 SGHNT, CDR2 YYREEE (reference sequence). Trimming took off 2 bases at V and 4 bases at J, with 15 bases between the two ends. The CDR3 loop is CASSFVRAGGETQYF. CDR3 sequence (DNA): TGTGCCAGCAGCTTTGTGCGGGCCGGGGGAGAGACCCAGTACTTC.

J is TRBJ2-2 and V is TRBV5-4; tentative D call: TRBD1 (5 bases). The CDR3 sequence is 16 residues long. The V and J ends lost 1 base and 7 bases respectively, with 17 bases between them. The germline V gene encodes CDR1 SGHNT and CDR2 YYREEE (reference sequence). The chain's CDR3 is CASSLLGVFTGGELFF. The CDR3 DNA follows: TGTGCCAGCAGCTTGTTAGGGGTTTTTACGGGCGGGGAGCTGTTTTTT.

This chain uses TRBV6-5 with TRBJ2-4; 10 bases match TRBD2. The CDR3 is made up of 15 amino acids. Germline CDR1 reads MNHEY; CDR2 reads SVGAGI. The ends lost 2 bases at V and 8 bases at J; junction bases unmatched: 6. Written as DNA, the CDR3 is TGTGCCAGCAGTTACCAAGCGGGGGGGGCAGACATTCAGTACTTC. It is translated as CASSYQAGGADIQYF.

J is TRBJ1-4 and V is TRBV6-5, with TRBD1 matching 11 bases. V was clipped by 6 bases and J by 7 bases; unmatched bases: 7. CDR1 is MNHEY, CDR2 SVGAGI, per germline. There are 15 residues in the CDR3. The CDR3 spells CASRNGGQGGEKLFF. The CDR3 DNA follows: TGTGCCAGCAGGAACGGGGGACAGGGGGGTGAAAAACTGTTTTTT.

This chain links TRBV24-1 with TRBJ2-5; D is uncertain. The germline CDR1 and CDR2 sequences are KGHDR and SFDVKD. V was shortened by 4 bases and J by 4 bases, with 15 bases between the two germline ends. This CDR3 region has 15 residues. CDR3 coding DNA: TGTGCCACCAGTGACCCCCTATCGGCTACAGAGACCCAGTACTTC. Its translation: CATSDPLSATETQYF.

V and J are TRBV7-5 and TRBJ1-5. TRBV7-5 represents a pseudogene. The CDR3 sequence is 14 residues long. The CDR3 spells CVRSLVRGNQPQHF. CDR3 nucleotides: TGTGTCAGAAGCTTAGTACGGGGCAATCAGCCCCAGCATTTT.

J is TRBJ2-7 and V is TRBV5-6; 11 nucleotides line up with TRBD2. After removal of 4 bases from V and 2 bases from J, the junction contained 11 bases not matched to a gene. This CDR3 region has 17 residues. The V gene's germline CDR1 is SGHDT and CDR2 YYEEEE. CDR3 protein: CASSRQIYSGRAYEQYF. The DNA of the CDR3 is TGTGCCAGCAGCCGACAGATTTATAGCGGGAGGGCCTACGAGCAGTACTTC.

The chain employs TRBV9 and TRBJ2-7; possible D gene TRBD1, 6 bases. This CDR3 contains 15 residues. Germline values: CDR1 SGDLS, CDR2 YYNGEE. Trimming stripped 0 bases from V and 2 bases from J, with 12 bases between. For the CDR3, the DNA is TGTGCCAGCAGCGTAGATCCAGGGGCGGCCTACGAGCAGTACTTC. Encoded protein: CASSVDPGAAYEQYF.

The chain is built from TRBV19 and TRBJ1-2; 7 bases are a match to TRBD1. V gave up 6 bases and J gave up 8 bases; unmatched junction bases: 12. Germline V lookup: CDR1 LNHDA, CDR2 SQIVND (reference sequence). The length of the CDR3 is 14 residues. The CDR3 DNA follows: TGTGCCAGTAGATCGACAGGGCGCTTTGACGGCTACACCTTC. Its translation is CASRSTGRFDGYTF.

This rearrangement joins TRBV6-2 or TRBV6-3 to TRBJ1-5; the D gene is possibly TRBD1 (6 bases). The germline V and J ends were trimmed by 6 bases and 2 bases, with 14 bases remaining between them. Germline CDR1 reads MNHEY; CDR2 reads SVGEGT. The CDR3 loop spans 15 amino acids. CDR3 nucleotide sequence: TGTGCCAGCAGCAGGACAGCGGGGGGCAATCAGCCCCAGCATTTT. Its protein product is CASSRTAGGNQPQHF.

The chain has TRBV18 and TRBJ1-3, with 7 bases identical to TRBD1. Trimming cost V 4 bases and J 8 bases; bases outside gene matches: 5. Looked up from germline, CDR1 is KGHSH and CDR2 is LQKENI. The CDR3 contains 13 residues. CDR3 sequence (DNA): TGTGCCAGCTCACAGGGGGCTGGGGACACCATATATTTT. This sequence encodes CASSQGAGDTIYF.